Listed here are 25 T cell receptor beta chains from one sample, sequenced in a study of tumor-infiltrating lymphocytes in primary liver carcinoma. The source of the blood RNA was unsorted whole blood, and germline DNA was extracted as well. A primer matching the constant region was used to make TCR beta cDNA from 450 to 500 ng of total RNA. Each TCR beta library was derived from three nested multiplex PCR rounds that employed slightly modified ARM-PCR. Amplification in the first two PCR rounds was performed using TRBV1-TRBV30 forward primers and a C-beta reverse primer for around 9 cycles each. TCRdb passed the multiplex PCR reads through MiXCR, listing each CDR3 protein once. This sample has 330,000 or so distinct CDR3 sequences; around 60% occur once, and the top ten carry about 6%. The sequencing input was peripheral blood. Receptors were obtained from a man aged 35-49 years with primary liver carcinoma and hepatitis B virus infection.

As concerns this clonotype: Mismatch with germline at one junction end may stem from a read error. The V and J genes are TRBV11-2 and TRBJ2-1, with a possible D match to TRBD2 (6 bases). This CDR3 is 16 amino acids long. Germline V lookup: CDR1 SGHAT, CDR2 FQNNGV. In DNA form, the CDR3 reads TGTACCAGGAGCCCGAGACTAGTGGGAGTTGGAAATGAGCAGTTCTTC. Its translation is CTRSPRLVGVGNEQFF.

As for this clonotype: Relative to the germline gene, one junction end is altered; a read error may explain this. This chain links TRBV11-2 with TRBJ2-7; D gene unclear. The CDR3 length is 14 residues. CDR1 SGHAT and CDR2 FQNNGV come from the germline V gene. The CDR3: CASSLGPISYELYF. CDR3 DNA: TGTGCCAGCAGCTTAGGTCCTATATCCTATGAGCTGTACTTC.

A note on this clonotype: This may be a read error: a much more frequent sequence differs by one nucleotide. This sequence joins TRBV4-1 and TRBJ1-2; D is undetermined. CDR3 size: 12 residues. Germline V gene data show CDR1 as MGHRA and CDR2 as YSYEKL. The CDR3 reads CPSSPPPGGYTF. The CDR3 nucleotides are TGCCCCAGCAGCCCGCCTCCTGGGGGCTACACCTTC.

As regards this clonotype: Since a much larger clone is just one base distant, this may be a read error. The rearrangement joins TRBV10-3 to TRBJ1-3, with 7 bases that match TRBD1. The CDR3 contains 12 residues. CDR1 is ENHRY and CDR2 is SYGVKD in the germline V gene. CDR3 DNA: TGTGCCACCAGTCGACAGGGCCACACCATATATTTT. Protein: CATSRQGHTIYF.

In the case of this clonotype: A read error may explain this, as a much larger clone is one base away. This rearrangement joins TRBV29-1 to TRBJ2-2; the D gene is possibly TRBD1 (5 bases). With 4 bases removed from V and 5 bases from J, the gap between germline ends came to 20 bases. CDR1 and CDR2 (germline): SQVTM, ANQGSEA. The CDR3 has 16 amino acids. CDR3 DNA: TGCAGCGTTGGAGTAACGGACACCCTTATTACCGGGGAGCTGTTTTTT. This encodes CSVGVTDTLITGELFF.

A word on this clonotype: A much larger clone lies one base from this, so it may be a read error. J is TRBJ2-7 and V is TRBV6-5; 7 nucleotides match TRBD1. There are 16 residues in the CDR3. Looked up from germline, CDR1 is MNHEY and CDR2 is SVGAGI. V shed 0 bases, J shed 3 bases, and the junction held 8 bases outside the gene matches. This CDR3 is CASSYSIIRGNYEQYF. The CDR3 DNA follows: TGTGCCAGCAGTTACTCGATTATCAGGGGGAACTACGAGCAGTACTTC.

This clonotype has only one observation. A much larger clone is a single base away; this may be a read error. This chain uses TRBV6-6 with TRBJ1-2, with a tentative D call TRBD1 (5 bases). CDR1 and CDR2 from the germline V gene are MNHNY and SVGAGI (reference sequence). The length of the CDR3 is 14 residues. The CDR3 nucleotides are TGTGCCAGCAGACCCGGGGCGCAAAACTATGGCTACATCTTC. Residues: CASRPGAQNYGYIF.

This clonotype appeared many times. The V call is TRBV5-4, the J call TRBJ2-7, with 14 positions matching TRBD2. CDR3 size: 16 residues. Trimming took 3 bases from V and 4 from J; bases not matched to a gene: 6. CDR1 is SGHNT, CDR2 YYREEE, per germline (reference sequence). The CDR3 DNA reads TGTGCCAGCAGCTCGGGACTAGCGGGAGCGAGGTACGAGCAGTACTTC. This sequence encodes CASSSGLAGARYEQYF. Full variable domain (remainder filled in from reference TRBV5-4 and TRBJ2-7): ETGVTQSPTHLIKTRGQQVTLRCSSQSGHNTVSWYQQALGQGPQFIFQYYREEENGRGNFPPRFSGLQFPNYSSELNVNALELDDSALYLCASSSGLAGARYEQYFGPGTRLTVT.

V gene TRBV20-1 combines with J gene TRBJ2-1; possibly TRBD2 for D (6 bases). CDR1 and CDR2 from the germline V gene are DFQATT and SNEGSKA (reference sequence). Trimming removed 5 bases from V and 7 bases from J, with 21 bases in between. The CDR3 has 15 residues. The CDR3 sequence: CSAPGAGLTLNEQFF. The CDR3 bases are TGCAGTGCTCCCGGGGCGGGACTCACACTGAATGAGCAGTTCTTC.

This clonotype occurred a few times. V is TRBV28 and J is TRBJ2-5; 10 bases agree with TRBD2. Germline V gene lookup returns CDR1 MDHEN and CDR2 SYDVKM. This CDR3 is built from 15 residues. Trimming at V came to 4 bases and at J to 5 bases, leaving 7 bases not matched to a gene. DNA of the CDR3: TGTGCCAGCAGTTCTCAGCGGGAGGGTGGGGAGACCCAGTACTTC. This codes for CASSSQREGGETQYF.

CDR3 residues: CASSFGDTEAFF. The CDR3 DNA is TGTGCCAGCAGTTTTGGGGACACTGAAGCTTTCTTT. The chain combines TRBV28 with TRBJ1-1; the D is unclear. CDR3 size: 12 residues. Between the trimmed V and J ends, which lost 3 bases and 3 bases, there was a span of 5 bases. Germline CDR1 and CDR2: MDHEN and SYDVKM.

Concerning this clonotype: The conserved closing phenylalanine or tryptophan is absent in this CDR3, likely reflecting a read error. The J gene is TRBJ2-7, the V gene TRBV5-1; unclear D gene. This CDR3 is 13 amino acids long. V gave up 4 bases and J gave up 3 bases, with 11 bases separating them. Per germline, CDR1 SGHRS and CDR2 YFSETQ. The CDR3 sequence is CASSPRLNYEQYY. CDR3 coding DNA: TGCGCCAGCAGCCCGCGTCTAAACTACGAGCAGTACTAC.

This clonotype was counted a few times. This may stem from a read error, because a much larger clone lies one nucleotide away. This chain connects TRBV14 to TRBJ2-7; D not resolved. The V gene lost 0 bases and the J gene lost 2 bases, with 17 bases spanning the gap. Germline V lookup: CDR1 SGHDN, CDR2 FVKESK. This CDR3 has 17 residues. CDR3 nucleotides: TGTGCCAGCAGCCAAGATGGCCTGAACAGAGAAACCTACGAGCAGTACTTC. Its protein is CASSQDGLNRETYEQYF.

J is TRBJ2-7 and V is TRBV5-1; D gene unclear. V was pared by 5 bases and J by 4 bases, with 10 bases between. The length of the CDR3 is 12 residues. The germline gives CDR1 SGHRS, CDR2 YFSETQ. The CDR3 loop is CASSFNYYEQYF. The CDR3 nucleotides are TGCGCCAGCAGTTTTAACTATTACGAGCAGTACTTC.

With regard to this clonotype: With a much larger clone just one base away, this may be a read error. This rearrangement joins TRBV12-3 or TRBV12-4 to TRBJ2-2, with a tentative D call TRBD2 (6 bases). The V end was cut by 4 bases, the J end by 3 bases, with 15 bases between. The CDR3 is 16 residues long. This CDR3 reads CASSSRDWRYTGELFF. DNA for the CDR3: TGTGCCAGCAGTTCACGGGACTGGCGGTACACCGGGGAGCTGTTTTTT.

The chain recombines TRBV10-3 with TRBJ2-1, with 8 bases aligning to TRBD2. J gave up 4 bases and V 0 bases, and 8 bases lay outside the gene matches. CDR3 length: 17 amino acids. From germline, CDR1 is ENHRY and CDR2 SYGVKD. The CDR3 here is CAISESVSTSAYNEQFF. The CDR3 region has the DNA TGTGCCATCAGTGAGTCCGTCTCGACTAGCGCGTACAATGAGCAGTTCTTC.

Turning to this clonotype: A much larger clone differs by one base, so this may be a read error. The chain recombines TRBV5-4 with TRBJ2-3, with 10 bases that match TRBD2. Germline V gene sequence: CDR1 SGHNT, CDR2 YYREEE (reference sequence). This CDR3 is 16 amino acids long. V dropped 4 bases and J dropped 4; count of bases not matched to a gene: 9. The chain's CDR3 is CASSLQLAGRSDTQYF. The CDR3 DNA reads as TGTGCCAGCAGCCTGCAACTAGCGGGAAGGTCAGATACGCAGTATTTT.

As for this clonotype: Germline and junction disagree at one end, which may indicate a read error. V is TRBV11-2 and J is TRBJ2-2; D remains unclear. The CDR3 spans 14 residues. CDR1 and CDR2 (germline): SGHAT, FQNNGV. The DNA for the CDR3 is TGTGCCAGCAACTTAGAGTCGATCACCGGGGAGCTGTTTTTT. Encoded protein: CASNLESITGELFF.

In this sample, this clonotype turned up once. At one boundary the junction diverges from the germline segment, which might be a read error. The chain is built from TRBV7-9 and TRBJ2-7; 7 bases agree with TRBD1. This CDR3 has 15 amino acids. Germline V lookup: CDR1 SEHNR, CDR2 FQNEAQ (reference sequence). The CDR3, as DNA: TGTGCCAGCAGCCCTCCGACAGGGAATAGCTACAAGCAGTACTTC. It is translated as CASSPPTGNSYKQYF.

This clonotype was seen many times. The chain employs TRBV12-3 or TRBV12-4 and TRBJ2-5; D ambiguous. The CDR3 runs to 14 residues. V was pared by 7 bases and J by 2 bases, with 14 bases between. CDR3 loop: CASTRSYGQETQYF. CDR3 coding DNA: TGTGCCAGCACCCGTTCGTATGGGCAAGAGACCCAGTACTTC.

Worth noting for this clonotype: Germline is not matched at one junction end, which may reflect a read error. CDR3 region: CASSHYNEQLF. The DNA of the CDR3 is TGTGCCAGCAGTCACTACAATGAGCAGCTCTTC. The V and J genes are TRBV6-2 or TRBV6-3 and TRBJ2-1; the D is unclear. The CDR3 sequence is 11 residues long. Germline lookup yields CDR1 MNHEY and CDR2 SVGEGT.

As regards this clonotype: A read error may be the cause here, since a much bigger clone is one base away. CDR3 amino acids: CASNITGGPGELFF. CDR3 sequence (DNA): TGTGCCAGCAATATCACAGGGGGTCCGGGGGAGCTGTTTTTT. The chain combines TRBV12-3 or TRBV12-4 with TRBJ2-2; the match to TRBD1 covers 8 bases. V was pared by 7 bases and J by 8 bases, with 9 bases of the junction left unmatched. This CDR3 spans 14 amino acids.

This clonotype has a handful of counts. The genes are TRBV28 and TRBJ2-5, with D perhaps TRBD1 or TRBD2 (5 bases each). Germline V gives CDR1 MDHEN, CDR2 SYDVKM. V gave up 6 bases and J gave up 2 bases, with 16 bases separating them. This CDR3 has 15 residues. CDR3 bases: TGTGCCAGCAGCCCCCGGGACGTAAATCAAGAGACCCAGTACTTC. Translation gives CASSPRDVNQETQYF.

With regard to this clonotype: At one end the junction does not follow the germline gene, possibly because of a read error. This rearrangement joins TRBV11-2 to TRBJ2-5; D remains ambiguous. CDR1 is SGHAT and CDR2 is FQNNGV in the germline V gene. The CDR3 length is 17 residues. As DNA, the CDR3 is TGTGCCATCAGCTTAGGATTAGCAGGAGATTTGGGGGAGACCCAGTACTTC. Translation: CAISLGLAGDLGETQYF. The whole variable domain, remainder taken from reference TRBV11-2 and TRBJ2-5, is EAGVAQSPRYKIIEKRQSVAFWCNPISGHATLYWYQQILGQGPKLLIQFQNNGVVDDSQLPKDRFSAERLKGVDSTLKIQPAKLEDSAVYLCAISLGLAGDLGETQYFGPGTRLLVL.

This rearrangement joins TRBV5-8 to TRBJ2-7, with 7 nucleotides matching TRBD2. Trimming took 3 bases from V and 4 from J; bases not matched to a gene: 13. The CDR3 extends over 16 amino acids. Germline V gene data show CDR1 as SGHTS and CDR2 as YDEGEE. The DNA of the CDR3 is TGTGCCAGCAGCTCTTATGGGACTAACAGATCATACGAGCAGTACTTC. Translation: CASSSYGTNRSYEQYF.